This TCR beta chain came from a study of T cell responses to AZD1222 COVID-19 vaccine. Assay used: immunoSEQ multiplex PCR; TCRdb lists only in-frame clones, some missing. The sample contains 95,000 to 150,000 clones, roughly 92% of which appear only once. V was pared by 1 base and J by 5 bases, with 2 bases between. This CDR3 is built from 11 residues. This clone was found once. The chain carries TRBV12-3 or TRBV12-4 and TRBJ2-5; D remains ambiguous. The TCR was taken from an adult in good health. This specimen consisted of peripheral blood, obtained on day 0 of AZD1222 vaccination. The chain's CDR3 is CASSLGETQYF. The DNA of the CDR3 is TGTGCCAGCAGTTTAGGGGAGACCCAGTACTTC.